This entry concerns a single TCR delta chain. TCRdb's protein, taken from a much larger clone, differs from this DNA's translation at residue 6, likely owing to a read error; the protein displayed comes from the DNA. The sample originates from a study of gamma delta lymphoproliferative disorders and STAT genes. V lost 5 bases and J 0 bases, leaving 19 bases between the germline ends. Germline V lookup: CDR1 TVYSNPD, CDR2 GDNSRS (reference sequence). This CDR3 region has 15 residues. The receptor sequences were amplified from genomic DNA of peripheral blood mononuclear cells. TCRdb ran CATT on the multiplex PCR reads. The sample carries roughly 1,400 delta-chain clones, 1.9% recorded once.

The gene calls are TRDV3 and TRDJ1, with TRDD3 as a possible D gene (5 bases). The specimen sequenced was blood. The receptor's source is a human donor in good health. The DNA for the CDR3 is TGTGCCCGGGGGGGCCTCGATGCCTACACCGATAAACTCATCTTT. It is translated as CARGGLDAYTDKLIF.